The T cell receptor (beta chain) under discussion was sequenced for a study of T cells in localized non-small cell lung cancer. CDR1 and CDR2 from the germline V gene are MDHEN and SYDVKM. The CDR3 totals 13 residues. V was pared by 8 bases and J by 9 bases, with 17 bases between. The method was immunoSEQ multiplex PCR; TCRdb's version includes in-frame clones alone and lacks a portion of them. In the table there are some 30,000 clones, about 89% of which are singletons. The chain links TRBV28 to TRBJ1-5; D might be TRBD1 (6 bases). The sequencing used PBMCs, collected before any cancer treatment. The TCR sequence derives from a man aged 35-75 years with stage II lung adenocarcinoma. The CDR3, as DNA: TGTGCCAGCGGAGAGGGGGGGGACCGGCCCCAGCATTTT. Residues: CASGEGGDRPQHF.